This T cell receptor (beta chain) was identified during a study of shared clonotypes between healthy human individuals. Study summary: The cohort had a couple of women and a few men, ages 18 to 49.

Clones were sequenced by immunoSEQ multiplex PCR, and TCRdb holds only the in-frame ones, with some missing. The sample holds about 770,000 clones, 72% seen once. The CDR3 consists of 15 residues. The V gene end was trimmed by 8 bases and the J gene end by 3 bases; junction bases not matched to a gene: 10. Germline assignment: CDR1 MNHEY and CDR2 SMNVEV (reference sequence). Sequences were obtained from memory CD4+ T cells sorted from blood. Subset indicated: CD45RA-negative fraction. The V and J genes are TRBV27 and TRBJ2-7; the match to TRBD2 covers 10 bases. The TCR sequence derives from a woman younger than 45 in good health. CDR3 in amino acids: CASQLTSGPIYEQYF. The DNA of the CDR3 is TGTGCCAGCCAACTGACTAGCGGGCCAATCTACGAGCAGTACTTC.